The entry below gives a single T cell receptor (beta chain) sequence along with its context. Its antigen is currently not known. Base-call qualities are not available, and no considerably larger clone is one nucleotide away. CDR1 is given as SGHRS and CDR2 as YFSETQ, both from the germline V gene. Trimming leaves V shorter by 0 bases and J shorter by 2 bases, with the junction holding 5 bases beyond the gene matches. From the cysteine up to the phenylalanine, the CDR3 has a length of 16 residues. This entry keeps only the CDR3 DNA: 48 bases, framed from base 1. Separate from the approximately 700-subject first cohort, the validation cohort of roughly 110 subjects was the group to which the donors belonged. These data are taken from a study of cytomegalovirus exposure and HLA in healthy donors (dated by TCRdb to the late 2010s). For context, the study as a whole: According to a later analysis, the approximately 120 validation repertoires were produced on the same platform as the approximately 690 repertoires of the first cohort. The study aimed to test whether cataloging public T cell receptors could reveal signatures of past pathogen exposure. Besides the first cohort of roughly 700 subjects, a separate validation cohort made up of 120 different subjects was used. To predict cytomegalovirus infection status, the study brought together high-throughput TCR immunosequencing, statistical association of individual TCRs with disease status, and machine learning.

Paper-wide results and their limitations: In both the original and validation cohorts, the classifier was reported to diagnose cytomegalovirus status with high specificity and sensitivity. In vitro tests confirmed that a few of the cytomegalovirus-associated TCR beta chains recognize cytomegalovirus antigens. A total of 150 to 200 TCR beta chains were listed by the study as associated with cytomegalovirus. Subsequent analysis determined that TCRs grouped into clusters in the first cohort also showed a tendency toward co-occurrence across the roughly 110 validation repertoires, and 90% to 95% of cluster scores exceeded 0. A later analysis had no HLA typing for the validation cohort, so co-occurrence there was scored across all 110 or so repertoires. Across donors, most TCR sequences were observed very rarely, whereas some public TCRs were present in many individuals. The authors suggested that the approach could potentially be extended to other disease states and immunological phenotypes.

The library came from the immunoSEQ multiplex PCR assay. The paper's processing steps were these. A statistical classification framework was built for diagnosing cytomegalovirus status from the catalog of TCR beta chain sequences. TCRdb provides this immuneACCESS table in a form limited to in-frame rearrangements. Some clones are lacking; in checked studies, under half of them reflect an unresolved V gene, and why the rest are absent is not known. V, J and clone size derive from that table, while D and trimming were established from the DNA sequence. The sample profile shows approximately 280,000 clones; approximately 88% of them were found once. Roughly 1% of the sample is in the top ten clones.

The sequenced sample consisted of PBMCs. The chain is made from TRBV5-1 and TRBJ2-1, and TRBD2 aligns with 7 junction nucleotides. The TCR sequence derives from a woman aged 18-29 years in good health and CMV-seronegative. The CDR3 amino acid sequence is: CASSLGLAEPYNEQFF. The DNA is TGCGCCAGCAGCTTGGGGCTAGCGGAGCCCTACAATGAGCAGTTCTTC.